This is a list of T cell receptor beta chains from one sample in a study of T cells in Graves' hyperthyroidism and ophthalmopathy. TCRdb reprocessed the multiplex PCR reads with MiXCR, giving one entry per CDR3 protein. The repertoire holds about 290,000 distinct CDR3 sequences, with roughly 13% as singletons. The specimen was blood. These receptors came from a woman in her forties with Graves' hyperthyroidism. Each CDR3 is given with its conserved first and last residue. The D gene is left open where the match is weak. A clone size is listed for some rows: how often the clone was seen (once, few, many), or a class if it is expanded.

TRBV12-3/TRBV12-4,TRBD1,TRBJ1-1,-,TGTGCCAGCAGTTTAGCCCGGACAGGGGGCACTGAAGCTTTCTTT,CASSLARTGGTEAFF
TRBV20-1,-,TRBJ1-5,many,TGCAGTGCTAGAGGAGCGGGGGGCTATCAGCCCCAGCATTTT,CSARGAGGYQPQHF
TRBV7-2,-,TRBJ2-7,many,TGTGCCAGCAGCCCCCAGGGACTCCTGTCCTACGAGCAGTACTTC,CASSPQGLLSYEQYF
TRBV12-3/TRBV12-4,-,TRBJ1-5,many,TGTGCCAGCAGTTTGAGAAGTTTTTTAAGCAATCAGCCCCAGCATTTT,CASSLRSFLSNQPQHF
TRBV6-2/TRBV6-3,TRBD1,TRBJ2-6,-,TGTGCCAGCAGTACAGGGGAAGCAAGGTCCCTCAACGTCCTGACTTTC,CASSTGEARSLNVLTF
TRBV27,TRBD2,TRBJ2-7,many,TGTGCCAGCAGTACCGTCTTAGTTAGCGGGAGTCACTACGAGCAGTACTTC,CASSTVLVSGSHYEQYF
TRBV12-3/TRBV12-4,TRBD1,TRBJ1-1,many,TGTGCCAGCAGTCCTCGGACAGGGCGGACTGAAGCTTTCTTT,CASSPRTGRTEAFF
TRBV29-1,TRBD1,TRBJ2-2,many,TGCAGCGTCCAGGGGGCGGGCACCGGGGAGCTGTTTTTT,CSVQGAGTGELFF
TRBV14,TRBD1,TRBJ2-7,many,TGTGCCAGCAGCCGGGCGACAGGGGCCCTTTACGAGCAGTACTTC,CASSRATGALYEQYF
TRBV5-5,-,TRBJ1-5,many,TGTGCCAGCAGCCTCCTCGCAGTGCCCAATCAGCCCCAGCATTTT,CASSLLAVPNQPQHF
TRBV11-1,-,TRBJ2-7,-,TGTGCCAGCAGCTTACCACTTCCCTGGGGCAATGAGCAGTACTTC,CASSLPLPWGNEQYF
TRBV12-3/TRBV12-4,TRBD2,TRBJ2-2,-,TGTGCCAGCAGTTTAAGCTCCACGGGAGGCACCGGGGAGCTGTTTTTT,CASSLSSTGGTGELFF
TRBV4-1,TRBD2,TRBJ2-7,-,TGCGCCAGCAGCCAAGTCCTAGCGGGAGGGTCCTACGAGCAGTACTTC,CASSQVLAGGSYEQYF
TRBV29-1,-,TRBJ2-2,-,TGCAGCGTTTGGTCCGGGGAGCTGTTTTTT,CSVWSGELFF
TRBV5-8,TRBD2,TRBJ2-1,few,TGTGCCAGCAGCCCTGGCGGGCGGGAGGGGAATGAGCAGTTCTTC,CASSPGGREGNEQFF
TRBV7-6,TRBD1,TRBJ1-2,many,TGTGCCAGCAGCGCGACCACAGGGGTCGGCTACACCTTC,CASSATTGVGYTF
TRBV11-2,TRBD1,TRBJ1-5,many,TGTGCCAGCAGACTGGGACAGGTCCTATATAGCAATCAGCCCCAGCATTTT,CASRLGQVLYSNQPQHF
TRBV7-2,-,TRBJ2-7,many,TGTGCCAGCAGCTTAGTTCGGCTAGCTGGGGGAGAGCAGTACTTC,CASSLVRLAGGEQYF
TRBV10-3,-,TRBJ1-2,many,TGTGCCATCAGTGAGGGACGACTCATGGCCGGCTACACCTTC,CAISEGRLMAGYTF
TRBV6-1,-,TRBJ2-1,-,TGTGCCAGCAGTGAAAGGGGCCGAAGCTCCTACAATGAGCAGTTCTTC,CASSERGRSSYNEQFF
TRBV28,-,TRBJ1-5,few,TGTGCCAGCTCGGGGGCCGGCGCCAGTAATCAGCCCCAGCATTTT,CASSGAGASNQPQHF
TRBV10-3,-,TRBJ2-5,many,TGTGCTGCCGGGCTCGAGACCCAGTACTTC,CAAGLETQYF
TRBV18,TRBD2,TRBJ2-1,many,TGTGCCAGCTCACCCCCTAGCGGGAGTAGTGAGCAGTTCTTC,CASSPPSGSSEQFF
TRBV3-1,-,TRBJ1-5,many,TGTGCCAGCAGCCGAGGACCCGGTCAGCCCCAGCATTTT,CASSRGPGQPQHF
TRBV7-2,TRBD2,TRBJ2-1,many,TGTGCCAGCAGCTCTCGACTAGCGGGCGGCAATGAGCAGTTCTTC,CASSSRLAGGNEQFF
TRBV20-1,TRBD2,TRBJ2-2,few,TGCAGTGCCCAGCGGGAAAACACCGGGGAGCTGTTTTTT,CSAQRENTGELFF
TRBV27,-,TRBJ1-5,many,TGTGCCAGCAGTGGAAGGAGCAATCAGCCCCAGCATTTT,CASSGRSNQPQHF
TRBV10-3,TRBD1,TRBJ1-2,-,TGTGCCAGCTGGACAGGGGCGACCCACTATGGCTACACCTTC,CASWTGATHYGYTF
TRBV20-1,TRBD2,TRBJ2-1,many,TGCAGTGCTTGGACAGCGGGAGGGGGTGAGGAGCAGTTCTTC,CSAWTAGGGEEQFF
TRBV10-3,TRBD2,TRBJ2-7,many,TGTGCCATCGGACTAGCTTACGAGCAGTACTTC,CAIGLAYEQYF
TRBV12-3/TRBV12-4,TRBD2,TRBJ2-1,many,TGTGCCAGCAGCCTGGGGAGCGGGAGCTCCTACAATGAGCAGTTCTTC,CASSLGSGSSYNEQFF
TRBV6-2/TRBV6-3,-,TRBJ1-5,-,TGTGCCAGCAAAGGGGGAATGGATCAGCCCCAGCATTTT,CASKGGMDQPQHF
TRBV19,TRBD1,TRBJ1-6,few,TGTGCCAGTAGACGGACAGGGGCTAATTCACCCCTCCACTTT,CASRRTGANSPLHF
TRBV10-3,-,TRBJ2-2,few,TGTGCTATCAGTGACTTCACCGGGGAGCTGTTTTTT,CAISDFTGELFF
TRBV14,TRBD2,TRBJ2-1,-,TGTGCCAGCAGCCAGCTAGCGGGAGGCTCCAATGAGCAGTTCTTC,CASSQLAGGSNEQFF
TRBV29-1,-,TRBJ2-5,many,TGCAGCGTTGAGGGGTTGGGGGAGACCCAGTACTTC,CSVEGLGETQYF
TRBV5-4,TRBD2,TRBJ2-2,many,TGTGCCAGCAGCTTAGGTAGCGGGACTCTGAACACCGGGGAGCTGTTTTTT,CASSLGSGTLNTGELFF
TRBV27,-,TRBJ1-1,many,TGTGCCAGCAGTTCCTGGGGGGGGCTGAACACTGAAGCTTTCTTT,CASSSWGGLNTEAFF
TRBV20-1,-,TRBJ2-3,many,TGCAGTGCCGTCGACCGGGGGCACCACACAGATACGCAGTATTTT,CSAVDRGHHTDTQYF
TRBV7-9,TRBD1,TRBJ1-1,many,TGTGCCAGCAGCCCGGGACAGGGAGGGTGGAACACTGAAGCTTTCTTT,CASSPGQGGWNTEAFF
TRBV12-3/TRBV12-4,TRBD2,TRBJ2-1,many,TGTGCCAGCAGTTGGACTAGCGGGAGAGATGAGCAGTTCTTC,CASSWTSGRDEQFF
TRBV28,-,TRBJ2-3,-,TGTGCCAGCAGTCGACGTAGCGGACTCACAGATACGCAGTATTTT,CASSRRSGLTDTQYF
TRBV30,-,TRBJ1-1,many,TGTGCCTGGAGTGTGTCGCGCGAAGCTTTCTTT,CAWSVSREAFF
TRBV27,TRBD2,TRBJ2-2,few,TGTGCCAGCAGTGCCGGACTAGCGGGGAACACCGGGGAGCTGTTTTTT,CASSAGLAGNTGELFF
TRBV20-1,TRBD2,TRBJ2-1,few,TGCAGTGCCCCCTGGCGGGAGGTCTCCTACAATGAGCAGTTCTTC,CSAPWREVSYNEQFF
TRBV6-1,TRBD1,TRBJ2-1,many,TGTGCCAGCAGTGGGGGTGGGACAGTGGGACACAATGAGCAGTTCTTC,CASSGGGTVGHNEQFF
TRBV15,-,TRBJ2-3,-,TGTGCCACCAGCAGACAGGGGATTTCTTCGGATACGCAGTATTTT,CATSRQGISSDTQYF
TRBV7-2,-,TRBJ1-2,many,TGTGCCAGCAGCTTCGGGGGGATTTATGGCTACACCTTC,CASSFGGIYGYTF
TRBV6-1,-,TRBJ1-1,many,TGTGCCAGCAGTAGGGGGAGGGGCACTGAAGCTTTCTTT,CASSRGRGTEAFF
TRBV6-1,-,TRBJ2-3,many,TGTGCCAGCAGAGAAGACACCTCCGGGCCAGATACGCAGTATTTT,CASREDTSGPDTQYF